This T cell receptor (beta chain) was recorded in a study of T cell responses to AZD1222 COVID-19 vaccine. Findings and caveats of the study: The CD4 TCRs associated with vaccination extended across spike and predominated at 160-218 and 743-854. Among the donors, most were white British and more were female, and clonal diversity was possibly underestimated.

Between the trimmed V and J ends, which lost 3 bases and 0 bases, there was a span of 9 bases. This CDR3 is 16 amino acids long. Germline values: CDR1 SGHTA, CDR2 FQGNSA. Some clones are missing from TCRdb's copy, which holds only in-frame ones; the method was immunoSEQ multiplex PCR. This sample has about 130,000 clones, with roughly 84% found just once. This clone turned up a few times. Its antigen remains unidentified. This clonotype was sampled from an adult in good health. This chain uses TRBV7-2 with TRBJ1-6; D gene unclear. The sample in question was peripheral blood, obtained on day 0 of AZD1222 vaccination. CDR3 protein: CASSLGGYSYNSPLHF. The CDR3, as DNA: TGTGCCAGCAGCTTGGGCGGTTACTCCTATAATTCACCCCTCCACTTT.